These 13 T cell receptor beta chains share one sample of origin, sequenced in a study of T cell repertoires in cytomegalovirus infection. Antigen specificity for these receptors is unknown. TCRdb called the reads again in MiXCR, with one record for every CDR3 protein. The table has 700,000 to 850,000 distinct CDR3 sequences, approximately 32% seen once. The material sequenced was cultured CD8+ T cells from PBMCs, taken from culture after CMV antigen stimulation. These receptors were collected from a human donor in good health (CMV status not recorded). Some clones in this sample may be carry-over from other donors' samples.

The sample holds a few counts of this clonotype. The chain has TRBV10-3 and TRBJ1-4; maybe TRBD1 (6 bases). Trimming shortened V by 4 bases and J by 12 bases, and 12 bases separated the two germline ends. The germline gives CDR1 ENHRY, CDR2 SYGVKD. This CDR3 region has 12 residues. The CDR3 here is CAISGGARELFF. DNA of the CDR3: TGTGCCATCAGTGGGGGGGCCCGGGAACTGTTTTTT.

This chain links TRBV12-5 with TRBJ2-2; TRBD1 aligns across 10 bases. J was trimmed by 11 bases and V by 5 bases; bases with no gene match: 8. The germline V gene encodes CDR1 LGHNT and CDR2 FRNRAP. The CDR3 consists of 14 residues. The CDR3: CASGLGTGAGELFF. DNA for the CDR3: TGTGCTAGTGGTCTCGGGACAGGGGCAGGAGAGCTGTTTTTT.

The chain is built from TRBV11-1 and TRBJ2-1, with D perhaps TRBD2 (6 bases). The germline V gene has CDR1 SGHAT and CDR2 FQDESV (reference sequence). The CDR3 runs to 11 residues. Deletions cut 4 bases from V and 12 bases from J, with 10 bases between. The CDR3 DNA reads as TGTGCCAGCAGCTGGGGGGAGGTGCAGTTCTTC. Its protein product is CASSWGEVQFF.

This clonotype was seen a single time. CDR3 nucleotide sequence: TGTGCCAGCAGTGAAGCGCGGGACGGCTTCTACGAGCAGTACTTC. Residues: CASSEARDGFYEQYF. V usage is TRBV6-1 and J usage is TRBJ2-7, with D tentatively TRBD2 (6 bases). The CDR3 consists of 15 residues. Trimming stripped 0 bases from V and 3 bases from J, with 12 bases between. Germline CDR1 reads MNHNS; CDR2 reads SASEGT.

The V call is TRBV7-6, the J call TRBJ2-3; D possibly corresponds to TRBD1 (6 bases). CDR1 SGHVS and CDR2 FNYEAQ come from the germline V gene. This CDR3 comprises 16 residues. Trimming took off 0 bases at V and 2 bases at J, with 12 bases between the two ends. CDR3 in amino acids: CASSLARDRPTDTQYF. CDR3 nucleotides: TGTGCCAGCAGCTTAGCTCGTGACAGGCCCACAGATACGCAGTATTTT.

Concerning this clonotype itself: At one boundary the junction diverges from the germline segment, which might be a read error. The rearrangement joins TRBV27 to TRBJ2-1; perhaps TRBD1 as D (6 bases). Germline V lookup: CDR1 MNHEY, CDR2 SMNVEV (reference sequence). The CDR3 consists of 13 residues. The CDR3 nucleotides are TGTGCCAGCAGTTCAACAGGGCCCAATGAGCAGGTCTTC. The encoded protein is CASSSTGPNEQVF.

This clonotype was counted only a few times. The rearrangement joins TRBV7-2 to TRBJ2-2, with D tentatively TRBD2 (6 bases). CDR1 is SGHTA and CDR2 is FQGNSA in the germline V gene. The CDR3 is 15 amino acids. V gave up 3 bases and J gave up 5 bases, with 13 bases separating them. The CDR3: CASSFRDSGTGELFF. As DNA, the CDR3 is TGTGCCAGCAGCTTTAGGGACTCGGGGACCGGGGAGCTGTTTTTT.

The genes are TRBV2 and TRBJ1-5; maybe TRBD1 (6 bases). The germline V and J ends were trimmed by 2 bases and 2 bases, with 16 bases remaining between them. Looked up from germline, CDR1 is SNHLY and CDR2 is FYNNEI. This CDR3 has 17 residues. The CDR3 nucleotides are TGTGCCAGCAGTGAAAGGGGGGGTTTAGACGGCAATCAGCCCCAGCATTTT. Translated: CASSERGGLDGNQPQHF.

The genes are TRBV18 and TRBJ2-5, with 7 bases that match TRBD2. The germline CDR1 and CDR2 sequences are KGHSH and LQKENI. V dropped 5 bases and J dropped 7; count of bases not matched to a gene: 16. This CDR3 contains 16 residues. CDR3 loop: CASSIGTNLLFGTQYF. CDR3 nucleotide sequence: TGTGCCAGCTCAATCGGGACTAACCTTCTGTTCGGGACCCAGTACTTC.

This clonotype was seen only a few times. J is TRBJ1-2 and V is TRBV6-2 or TRBV6-3; 7 positions agree with TRBD1. The CDR3 runs to 15 residues. Trimming cost V 6 bases and J 2 bases; bases outside gene matches: 9. The V gene's germline CDR1 is MNHEY and CDR2 SVGEGT. CDR3 DNA sequence: TGTGCCAGCAGCCCTGAAGTCAGGGGGAACTATGGCTACACCTTC. This translates into CASSPEVRGNYGYTF.

Only a few counts were recorded for this clonotype. V gene TRBV20-1 combines with J gene TRBJ1-1; possibly TRBD1 for D (6 bases). Per germline, CDR1 DFQATT and CDR2 SNEGSKA (reference sequence). The V end lost 6 bases, the J end lost 2 bases, and 16 bases lay between the germline ends. The CDR3 contains 14 residues. The CDR3 here is CSAPGGGSNTEAFF. CDR3 DNA: TGCAGTGCCCCCGGGGGGGGCTCTAACACTGAAGCTTTCTTT.

This clonotype was found a few times. This rearrangement joins TRBV7-9 to TRBJ2-1; D perhaps matches TRBD2 (5 bases). The CDR3 loop spans 15 amino acids. Germline V CDR1 and CDR2: SEHNR, FQNEAQ (reference sequence). Deletions cut 2 bases from V and 7 bases from J, with 15 bases between. CDR3 nucleotide sequence: TGTGCCAGCAGCTTAAGAGCGGACCTGGGGAATGAGCAGTTCTTC. Its protein is CASSLRADLGNEQFF.

This chain joins TRBV12-3 or TRBV12-4 and TRBJ1-1; D not resolved. The length of the CDR3 is 13 residues. V was cut by 1 base and J by 7 bases, with 10 bases left in between. The CDR3 region has the DNA TGTGCCAGCAGTTTAGGTCGATGGGGTGAAGCTTTCTTT. Encoded protein: CASSLGRWGEAFF.